Listed here is a single T cell receptor beta chain. The sample is drawn from a study of blood T cell repertoires in COVID-19. Recruited during active infection, patients (from Seattle) were subsequently followed longitudinally. Generated by immunoSEQ multiplex PCR, the TCRdb table keeps only in-frame clones and is missing some. The data hold 150,000 or so clones, with approximately 79% observed a single time. This CDR3 is built from 13 residues. The germline V gene has CDR1 MNHNS and CDR2 SASEGT. V lost 1 base and J 4 bases, leaving 5 bases between the germline ends. The sample taken for sequencing was peripheral blood. This sequence joins TRBV6-1 and TRBJ2-1; D not resolved. This receptor was obtained from an older woman with COVID-19, enrolled during active disease. The CDR3 loop is CASSEGRYNEQFF. As DNA, the CDR3 is TGTGCCAGCAGTGAAGGCCGGTACAATGAGCAGTTCTTC.